This T cell receptor beta chain appears in the sequencing data of a study of blood T cells in healthy people across ages. Together with a sample-barcoded 5' primer, a J-beta primer mix was included in a second PCR lasting roughly 6 to 12 cycles. TCRdb passed the 5' RACE reads through MiXCR, listing each CDR3 protein once. In the table there are around 520,000 distinct CDR3 sequences, about 27% of which are singletons. The CDR3 is 16 residues long. Germline V lookup: CDR1 LNHDA, CDR2 SQIVND (reference sequence). Deletions cut 0 bases from V and 6 bases from J, with 16 bases between. These data were likewise used in another study, on T cells of mothers and their children.

Sequenced material: blood. The gene calls are TRBV19 and TRBJ2-3, with D possibly being TRBD2 (5 bases). This TCR derives from a boy aged 2-15 years in good health. For the CDR3, the DNA is TGTGCCAGTAGTATAGATCGCCAAAAGAAGCGGGATACGCAGTATTTT. It codes for CASSIDRQKKRDTQYF.